This record looks at one T cell receptor (beta chain) sequence and its context. The method was immunoSEQ multiplex PCR; TCRdb's version includes in-frame clones alone and lacks a portion of them. The table has approximately 160,000 clones, roughly 80% seen once. This sample is part of a study of blood T cell repertoires in COVID-19. Study-wide background: Sources were T cells, B-cell-depleted T cells, or PBMCs; the material itself was cDNA or gDNA.

V was pared by 3 bases and J by 4 bases, with 2 bases of the junction left unmatched. The CDR3 sequence is 14 residues long. The germline CDR1 and CDR2 sequences are SGHNT and YENEEA. The TCR was taken from a man aged 50 to 60 who had recovered from COVID-19. The chain combines TRBV11-3 with TRBJ1-1; 10 nucleotides agree with TRBD1. The material sequenced was PBMCs or T cells enriched from blood (not recorded which). CDR3 in amino acids: CASSFRQGATEAFF. The CDR3, as DNA: TGTGCCAGCAGCTTTCGACAGGGGGCCACTGAAGCTTTCTTT.